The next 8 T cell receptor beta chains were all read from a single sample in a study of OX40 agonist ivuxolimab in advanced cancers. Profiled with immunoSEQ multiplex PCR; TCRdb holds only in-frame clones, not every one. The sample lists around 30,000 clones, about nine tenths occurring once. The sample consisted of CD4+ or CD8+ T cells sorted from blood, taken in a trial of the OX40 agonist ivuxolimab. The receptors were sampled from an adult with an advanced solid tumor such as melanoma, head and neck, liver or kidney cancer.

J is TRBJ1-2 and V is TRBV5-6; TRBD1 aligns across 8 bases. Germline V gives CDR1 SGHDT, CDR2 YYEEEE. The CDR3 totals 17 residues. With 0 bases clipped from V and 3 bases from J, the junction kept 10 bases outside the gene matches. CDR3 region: CASSLAQGQAGDYGYTF. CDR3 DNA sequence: TGTGCCAGCAGCTTGGCGCAGGGACAGGCGGGGGACTATGGCTACACCTTC.

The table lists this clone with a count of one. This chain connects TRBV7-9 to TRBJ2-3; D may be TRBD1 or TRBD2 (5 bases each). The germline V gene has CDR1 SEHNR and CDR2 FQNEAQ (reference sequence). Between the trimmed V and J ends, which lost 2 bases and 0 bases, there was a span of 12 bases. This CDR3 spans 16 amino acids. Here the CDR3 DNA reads TGTGCCAGCAGCTTAATGGGGGTGATCAGCACAGATACGCAGTATTTT. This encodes CASSLMGVISTDTQYF.

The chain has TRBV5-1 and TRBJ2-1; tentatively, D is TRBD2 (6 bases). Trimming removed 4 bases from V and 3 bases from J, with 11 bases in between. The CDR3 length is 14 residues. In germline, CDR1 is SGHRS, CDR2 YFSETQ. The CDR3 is CASSLGLLYNEQFF. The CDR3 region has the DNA TGCGCCAGCAGCCTGGGACTGCTCTACAATGAGCAGTTCTTC.

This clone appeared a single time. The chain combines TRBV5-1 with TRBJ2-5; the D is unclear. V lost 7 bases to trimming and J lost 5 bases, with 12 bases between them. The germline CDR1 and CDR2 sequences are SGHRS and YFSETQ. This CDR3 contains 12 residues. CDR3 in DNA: TGCGCCAGCGTCGGAGTGGGCGAGACCCAGTACTTC. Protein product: CASVGVGETQYF. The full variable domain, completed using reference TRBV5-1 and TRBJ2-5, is KAGVTQTPRYLIKTRGQQVTLSCSPISGHRSVSWYQQTPGQGLQFLFEYFSETQRNKGNFPGRFSGRQFSNSRSEMNVSTLELGDSALYLCASVGVGETQYFGPGTRLLVL.

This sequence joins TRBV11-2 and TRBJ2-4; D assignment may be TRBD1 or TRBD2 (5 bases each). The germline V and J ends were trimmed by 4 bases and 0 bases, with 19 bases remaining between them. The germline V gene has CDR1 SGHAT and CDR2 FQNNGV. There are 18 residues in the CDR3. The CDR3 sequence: CASSSDYFRDVAKNIQYF. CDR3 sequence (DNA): TGTGCCAGCAGCTCCGATTACTTTCGGGACGTAGCCAAAAACATTCAGTACTTC.

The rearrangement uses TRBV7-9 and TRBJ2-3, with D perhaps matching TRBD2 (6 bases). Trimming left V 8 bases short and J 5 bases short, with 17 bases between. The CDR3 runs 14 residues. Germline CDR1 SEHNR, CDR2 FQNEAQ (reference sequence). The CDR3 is CASGSGSDQDTQYF. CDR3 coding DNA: TGTGCCAGCGGTAGCGGATCCGACCAAGATACGCAGTATTTT.

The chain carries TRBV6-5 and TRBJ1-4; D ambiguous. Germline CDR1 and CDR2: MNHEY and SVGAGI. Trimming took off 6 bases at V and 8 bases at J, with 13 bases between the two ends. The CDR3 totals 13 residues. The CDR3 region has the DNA TGTGCCAGCAGACCCCTACTACTAGAAAAACTGTTTTTT. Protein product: CASRPLLLEKLFF.

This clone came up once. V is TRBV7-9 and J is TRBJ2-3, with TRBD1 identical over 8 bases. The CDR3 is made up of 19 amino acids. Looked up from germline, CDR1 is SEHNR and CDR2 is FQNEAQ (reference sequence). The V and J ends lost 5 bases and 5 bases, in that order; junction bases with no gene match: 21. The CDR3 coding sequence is TGTGCCAGCAGCCCTGGACAGGGAGAGTTAGATTATTTCGGAGATACGCAGTATTTT. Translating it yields CASSPGQGELDYFGDTQYF.